These 13 T cell receptor beta chains were sequenced from one sample in a study of T cell responses to AZD1222 COVID-19 vaccine. Sequencing was performed with immunoSEQ multiplex PCR; in TCRdb, only in-frame clones are kept and a portion is missing. The table has over 110,000 clones, around 93% seen once. The specimen comprised peripheral blood, sampled on day 0 of AZD1222 vaccination. The receptors here all came from an adult in good health.

The chain combines TRBV7-9 with TRBJ2-2; D is ambiguous. The CDR3 covers 15 residues. Germline V gene data show CDR1 as SEHNR and CDR2 as FQNEAQ (reference sequence). V was shortened by 1 base and J by 1 base, with 7 bases between the two germline ends. The CDR3 loop is CASSLVDENTGELFF. In DNA form, the CDR3 reads TGTGCCAGCAGCTTAGTGGACGAGAACACCGGGGAGCTGTTTTTT.

The chain has TRBV28 and TRBJ2-3, with no clear D. The CDR3 contains 14 residues. V lost 1 base and J lost 6, with 11 bases in between. The germline V gene encodes CDR1 MDHEN and CDR2 SYDVKM. CDR3 bases: TGTGCCAGCAGTTTATTTCGGCTCCTCGATACGCAGTATTTT. Its translation: CASSLFRLLDTQYF.

The chain combines TRBV5-1 with TRBJ2-7; D may match TRBD1 or TRBD2 (5 bases each). Germline CDR1 and CDR2: SGHRS and YFSETQ. V lost 4 bases and J 9 bases, leaving 17 bases between the germline ends. The CDR3 length is 13 residues. CDR3 DNA sequence: TGCGCCAGCAGCCCTCTGCCCGGGGCGACGCAGTACTTC. Protein sequence: CASSPLPGATQYF.

The chain joins TRBV4-2 to TRBJ2-7, with D hard to call. The V gene lost 6 bases and the J gene lost 3 bases, with 9 bases spanning the gap. The germline V gene has CDR1 LGHNA and CDR2 YNFKEQ. The CDR3 runs to 12 residues. In nucleotides, the CDR3 is TGTGCCAGCAGTCCCAACTACTACGAGCAGTACTTC. Translation gives CASSPNYYEQYF.

This sequence joins TRBV28 and TRBJ1-4; D possibly corresponds to TRBD1 (6 bases). The germline CDR1 and CDR2 sequences are MDHEN and SYDVKM. V was shortened by 3 bases and J by 7 bases, with 15 bases between the two germline ends. CDR3 length: 15 residues. This chain's CDR3 is CASSLVQGPSEKLFF. CDR3 bases: TGTGCCAGCAGTTTGGTTCAGGGGCCGAGTGAAAAACTGTTTTTT.

The rearrangement joins TRBV4-3 to TRBJ2-1, with TRBD1 matching 8 bases. The CDR3 runs to 14 residues. Germline CDR1 reads LGHNA; CDR2 reads YSLEER. The ends lost 5 bases at V and 8 bases at J; junction bases unmatched: 8. For the CDR3, the DNA is TGCGCCAGCAGCGCCATACAGGGGGGCCATGAGCAGTTCTTC. This translates into CASSAIQGGHEQFF.

The gene calls are TRBV6-5 and TRBJ2-3; the D is unclear. V was trimmed by 11 bases and J by 0 bases, leaving 12 bases between them. The CDR3 length is 13 residues. CDR1 and CDR2 from the germline V gene are MNHEY and SVGAGI. The CDR3 is CASWRPSTDTQYF. CDR3 DNA: TGTGCCTCCTGGCGGCCTAGCACAGATACGCAGTATTTT.

The gene calls are TRBV10-3 and TRBJ2-2; no clear D gene. Trimming stripped 9 bases from V and 6 bases from J, with 11 bases between. The CDR3 is made up of 12 amino acids. Germline loops: CDR1 ENHRY, CDR2 SYGVKD. Here the CDR3 reads CAINPGAGELFF. The CDR3 nucleotides are TGTGCCATAAACCCCGGCGCCGGGGAGCTGTTTTTT.

The rearrangement links TRBV27 to TRBJ1-5, with D hard to call. Germline V gene data show CDR1 as MNHEY and CDR2 as SMNVEV (reference sequence). The V end lost 3 bases, the J end lost 9 bases, and 12 bases lay between the germline ends. There are 13 residues in the CDR3. The CDR3 sequence: CASSLDGGWPQHF. The CDR3 region has the DNA TGTGCCAGCAGTTTGGATGGTGGTTGGCCCCAGCATTTT.

The rearrangement links TRBV4-2 to TRBJ2-2; D unclear. Trimming shortened V by 3 bases and J by 7 bases, and 9 bases separated the two germline ends. The germline CDR1 and CDR2 sequences are LGHNA and YNFKEQ. This CDR3 contains 13 residues. For the CDR3, the DNA is TGTGCCAGCAGCCAGGGTATCGGCGGGGAGCTGTTTTTT. Translating it yields CASSQGIGGELFF.

The chain uses TRBV5-6 and TRBJ1-2, with D unclear. The germline CDR1 and CDR2 sequences are SGHDT and YYEEEE. Trimming took 0 bases from V and 3 from J, leaving 12 bases between them. This CDR3 spans 15 amino acids. CDR3 sequence: CASSLANYIDYGYTF. The DNA of the CDR3 is TGTGCCAGCAGCTTGGCCAATTACATAGACTATGGCTACACCTTC.

The chain is built from TRBV28 and TRBJ1-2; D not certain. Trimming removed 7 bases at V and 1 base at J, with 10 bases between. The CDR3 runs 13 residues. Per germline, CDR1 MDHEN and CDR2 SYDVKM. The CDR3 protein is CASTLVYNYGYTF. CDR3 nucleotides: TGTGCCAGCACACTCGTTTATAACTATGGCTACACCTTC.

This clone has just a few counts. The chain carries TRBV7-6 and TRBJ2-7; TRBD2 agrees at 7 bases. V was clipped by 5 bases and J by 1 base; unmatched bases: 8. CDR1 and CDR2 (germline): SGHVS, FNYEAQ. The CDR3 contains 15 residues. CDR3 loop: CASSPFRGDSYEQYF. The DNA for the CDR3 is TGTGCCAGCAGCCCCTTCCGGGGGGATTCCTACGAGCAGTACTTC. Together with reference TRBV7-6 and TRBJ2-7, the CDR3 gives the full variable domain: GAGVSQSPRYKVTKRGQDVALRCDPISGHVSLYWYRQALGQGPEFLTYFNYEAQQDKSGLPNDRFSAERPEGSISTLTIQRTEQRDSAMYRCASSPFRGDSYEQYFGPGTRLTVT.